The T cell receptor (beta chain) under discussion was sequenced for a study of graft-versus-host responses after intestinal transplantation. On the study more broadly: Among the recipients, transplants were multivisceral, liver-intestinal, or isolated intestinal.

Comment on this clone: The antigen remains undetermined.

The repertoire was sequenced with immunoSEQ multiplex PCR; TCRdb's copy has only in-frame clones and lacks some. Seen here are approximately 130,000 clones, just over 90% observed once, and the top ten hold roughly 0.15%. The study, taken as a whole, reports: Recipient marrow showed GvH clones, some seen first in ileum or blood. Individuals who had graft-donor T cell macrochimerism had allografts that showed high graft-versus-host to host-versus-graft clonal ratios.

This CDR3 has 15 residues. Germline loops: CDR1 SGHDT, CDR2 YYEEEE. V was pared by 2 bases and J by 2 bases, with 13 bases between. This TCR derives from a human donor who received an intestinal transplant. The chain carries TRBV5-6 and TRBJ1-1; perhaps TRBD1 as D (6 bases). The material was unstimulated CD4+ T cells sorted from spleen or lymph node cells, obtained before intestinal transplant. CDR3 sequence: CASSFAGRGNTEAFF. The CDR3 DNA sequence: TGTGCCAGCAGCTTTGCGGGCAGGGGAAACACTGAAGCTTTCTTT.